This T cell receptor (beta chain) was found in a study of OX40 agonist ivuxolimab in advanced cancers. Study-wide results and caveats: Relative to CD4+, CD8+ T cells held more expanded clones on average.

Sequencing was performed with immunoSEQ multiplex PCR; in TCRdb, only in-frame clones are kept and a portion is missing. This sample carries about 68,000 clones, more than 75% of them seen once, and the ten largest clones take 0.68%. V lost 0 bases, J lost 5 bases, and 14 bases stayed unmatched. Germline values: CDR1 LGHNA, CDR2 YNFKEQ. CDR3 length: 18 amino acids. On this clone: Antigen unknown.

This TCR was sampled from an adult with an advanced solid tumor such as melanoma, head and neck, liver or kidney cancer. The rearrangement uses TRBV4-2 and TRBJ2-5; 8 bases are shared with TRBD2. The source was CD4+ or CD8+ T cells sorted from blood, collected in a trial of the OX40 agonist ivuxolimab. The CDR3 bases are TGTGCCAGCAGCCAAGAAAGGCCGGGGTCCAGCGGGGGTGAGACCCAGTACTTC. It codes for CASSQERPGSSGGETQYF.